This T cell receptor beta chain derives from a study of T cell changes during pregnancy in multiple sclerosis. The CDR3 loop spans 13 amino acids. CDR1 and CDR2 from the germline V gene are LNHDA and SQIVND (reference sequence). V gave up 7 bases and J gave up 1 base, with 10 bases separating them. Profiling relied on immunoSEQ multiplex PCR, and the TCRdb table lists in-frame clones only, not all of them. The sample records about 48,000 clones, 85% to 95% being singletons. The chain uses TRBV19 and TRBJ1-1; D unclear. This TCR was recovered from a female donor in good health, enrolled as a control in a pregnancy study. The sequences come from CD4+ T cells from peripheral blood mononuclear cells, collected in the second trimester of pregnancy. The CDR3: CASTPSGNTEAFF. CDR3 nucleotide sequence: TGTGCCAGTACTCCCAGCGGGAACACTGAAGCTTTCTTT.